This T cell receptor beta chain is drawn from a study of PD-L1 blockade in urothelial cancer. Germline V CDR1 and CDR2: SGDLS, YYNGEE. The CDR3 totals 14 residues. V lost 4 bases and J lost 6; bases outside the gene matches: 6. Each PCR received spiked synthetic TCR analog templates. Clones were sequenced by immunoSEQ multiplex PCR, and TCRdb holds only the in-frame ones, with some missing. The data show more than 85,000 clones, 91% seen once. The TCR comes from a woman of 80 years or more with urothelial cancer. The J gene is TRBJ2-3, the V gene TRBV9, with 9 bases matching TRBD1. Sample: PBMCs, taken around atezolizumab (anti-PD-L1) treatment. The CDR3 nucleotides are TGTGCCAGCAGCTCAAGGACAGGGGAGGATACGCAGTATTTT. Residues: CASSSRTGEDTQYF.